Listed below are T cell receptor beta chains from one sample, sequenced in a study of shared clonotypes between healthy human individuals. Method: immunoSEQ multiplex PCR; TCRdb's copy keeps in-frame clones and lacks some. The table includes approximately 2.4 million clones, about 94% detected once. The sequencing input was naive CD4+ T cells sorted from blood. The receptors here all came from a man between 18 and 35 years old in good health. CDR3s include the opening cysteine and the closing phenylalanine or tryptophan. D genes are given only for firm matches. Only part of the rows carry a size: once, few, many, or a class if the clone is expanded.

V gene	J gene	clone size	D gene	CDR3 protein	CDR3 DNA
TRBV7-2	TRBJ2-1	-	TRBD2	CASSQGLAGTKQFF	TGTGCCAGCAGCCAGGGGCTAGCGGGGACAAAGCAGTTCTTC
TRBV27	TRBJ1-5	-	TRBD1	CASRDGDRGNPNQPQHF	TGTGCCAGCAGAGATGGGGACAGGGGAAACCCCAATCAGCCCCAGCATTTT
TRBV29-1	TRBJ2-1	-	TRBD2	CSVEELAGAYNEQFF	TGCAGCGTTGAAGAACTAGCGGGGGCCTACAATGAGCAGTTCTTC
TRBV21-1	TRBJ1-6	few	-	CASSKPTVINSPLHF	TGTGCCAGCAGCAAACCGACAGTAATCAATTCACCCCTCCACTTT
TRBV28	TRBJ1-2	-	-	CASSFSGLNYGYTF	TGTGCCAGCAGTTTTTCGGGGTTGAACTATGGCTACACCTTC
TRBV7-2	TRBJ2-3	-	TRBD1	CASIRDRPTDTQYF	TGTGCCAGCATCCGGGACAGGCCCACAGATACGCAGTATTTT
TRBV6-5	TRBJ1-4	-	-	CASRRSNEKLFF	TGTGCCAGCAGACGTTCTAATGAAAAACTGTTTTTT
TRBV2	TRBJ1-2	-	TRBD1	CASLRRDRGHGYTF	TGTGCCAGCTTAAGGCGGGACAGGGGGCATGGCTACACCTTC
TRBV2	TRBJ2-1	-	-	CASSQHNNEQFF	TGTGCCAGCAGTCAACACAACAATGAGCAGTTCTTC
TRBV9	TRBJ1-1	-	TRBD1	CASSGGYRGSAEAFF	TGTGCCAGCAGCGGAGGATACAGGGGTTCGGCTGAAGCTTTCTTT
TRBV7-2	TRBJ2-3	-	-	CASSPKSAGNPDTQYF	TGTGCCAGCAGCCCCAAAAGTGCAGGGAACCCAGATACGCAGTATTTT
TRBV5-4	TRBJ2-3	-	-	CASSLTRREDTQYF	TGTGCCAGCAGCTTGACCCGACGGGAAGATACGCAGTATTTT
TRBV25-1	TRBJ1-2	-	-	CASSEPSSGGYTF	TGTGCCAGCAGTGAACCGTCGTCCGGGGGCTACACCTTC
TRBV6-5	TRBJ2-7	-	TRBD2	CASTGGLAYEQYF	TGTGCCAGCACTGGGGGACTAGCCTACGAGCAGTACTTC
TRBV2	TRBJ1-1	-	TRBD1	CASSVLGTGSLNTEAFF	TGTGCCAGCAGTGTTTTAGGGACAGGGTCATTAAACACTGAAGCTTTCTTT
TRBV5-8	TRBJ2-7	-	TRBD2	CASSSRPSGSYEQYF	TGTGCCAGCAGCTCGAGGCCTAGCGGGAGCTACGAGCAGTACTTC
TRBV9	TRBJ1-2	-	TRBD1	CASSVGRGPNYGYTF	TGTGCCAGCAGCGTCGGCAGGGGGCCTAACTATGGCTACACCTTC
TRBV4-1	TRBJ2-1	-	-	CASSLGHEIYNEQFF	TGCGCCAGCAGCCTTGGACACGAGATCTACAATGAGCAGTTCTTC